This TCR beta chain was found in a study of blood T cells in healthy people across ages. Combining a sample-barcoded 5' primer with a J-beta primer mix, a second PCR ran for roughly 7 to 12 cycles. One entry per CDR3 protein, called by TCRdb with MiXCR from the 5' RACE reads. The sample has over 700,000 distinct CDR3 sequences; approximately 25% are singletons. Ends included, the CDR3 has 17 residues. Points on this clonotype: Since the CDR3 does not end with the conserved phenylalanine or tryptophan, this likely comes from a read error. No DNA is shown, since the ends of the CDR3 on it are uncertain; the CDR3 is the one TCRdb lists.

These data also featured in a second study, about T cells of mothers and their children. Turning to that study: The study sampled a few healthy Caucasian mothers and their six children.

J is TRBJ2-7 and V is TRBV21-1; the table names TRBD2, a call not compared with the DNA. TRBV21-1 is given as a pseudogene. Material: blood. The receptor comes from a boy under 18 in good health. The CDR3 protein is CASSTGDRTSGDYEQYL.